The 15 T cell receptor beta chains reported below all come from one sample, sequenced in a study of blood T cells in healthy people across ages. The use of a sample-barcoded 5' primer and a J-beta primer mix characterized a second PCR of roughly 6 to 11 cycles. TCRdb re-derived calls from the 5' RACE reads in MiXCR, one entry per CDR3 protein. The sample has hundreds of thousands of distinct CDR3 sequences; about 62% are singletons. Sequencing used blood. These receptors were taken from a man aged 25 to 40 in good health.

The gene calls are TRBV28 and TRBJ2-5; TRBD1 is a possible D gene (5 bases). The CDR3 is made up of 14 amino acids. Germline assignment: CDR1 MDHEN and CDR2 SYDVKM. V lost 5 bases to trimming and J lost 0 bases, with 10 bases between them. The CDR3 coding sequence is TGTGCCAGCAGTCTCCGACAGCACCAAGAGACCCAGTACTTC. It is translated as CASSLRQHQETQYF.

This chain joins TRBV5-1 and TRBJ2-6; 9 bases match TRBD1. Unmatched junction bases numbered 7, after V lost 4 bases and J lost 2 bases. The CDR3 spans 17 residues. Per germline, CDR1 SGHRS and CDR2 YFSETQ. This chain's CDR3 is CASSTWDRVPGANVLTF. As DNA, the CDR3 is TGCGCCAGCAGCACCTGGGACAGGGTCCCTGGGGCCAACGTCCTGACTTTC. The complete variable domain, with remaining parts taken from reference TRBV5-1 and TRBJ2-6, reads KAGVTQTPRYLIKTRGQQVTLSCSPISGHRSVSWYQQTPGQGLQFLFEYFSETQRNKGNFPGRFSGRQFSNSRSEMNVSTLELGDSALYLCASSTWDRVPGANVLTFGAGSRLTVL.

There are a few counts of this clonotype. V and J are TRBV7-8 and TRBJ2-5; perhaps D is TRBD1 or TRBD2 (5 bases each). Per germline, CDR1 SGHVS and CDR2 FQNEAQ. The CDR3 loop spans 17 amino acids. V was cut by 1 base and J by 0 bases, with 15 bases left in between. CDR3 protein: CASSLVPTGLYQETQYF. The CDR3 DNA is TGTGCCAGCAGCTTAGTTCCTACAGGACTGTACCAAGAGACCCAGTACTTC.

Concerning this clonotype: This clone may be a read error of a much larger clone one base away. The J gene is TRBJ2-3, the V gene TRBV20-1; D not resolved. V was cut by 2 bases and J by 2 bases, with 5 bases left in between. CDR3 length: 12 residues. Germline V gene lookup returns CDR1 DFQATT and CDR2 SNEGSKA (reference sequence). Here the CDR3 reads CSARNDTDTQYF. CDR3 nucleotides: TGCAGTGCTAGAAACGACACAGATACGCAGTATTTT.

By its share, this clonotype is medium-sized. The chain is built from TRBV27 and TRBJ1-1; D gene unclear. The CDR3 loop spans 11 amino acids. Germline-derived CDR1 and CDR2 are MNHEY and SMNVEV (reference sequence). Trimming left V 9 bases short and J 8 bases short, with 13 bases between. CDR3 DNA: TGTGCCAGTGTTGGGGTCGACGAAGCTTTCTTT. Protein: CASVGVDEAFF.

The V call is TRBV7-6, the J call TRBJ2-1; 7 nucleotides agree with TRBD2. Losses at the gene ends were 1 base for V and 8 bases for J; bases not matched to a gene: 14. The germline CDR1 and CDR2 sequences are SGHVS and FNYEAQ. The CDR3 totals 17 residues. Here the CDR3 reads CASSLGVRATSAYEQFF. CDR3 coding DNA: TGTGCCAGCAGCTTAGGAGTTAGGGCTACTAGCGCTTATGAGCAGTTCTTC.

The chain carries TRBV5-1 and TRBJ2-5; no clear D. The CDR3 is made up of 10 amino acids. Germline V gene lookup returns CDR1 SGHRS and CDR2 YFSETQ. Trimming stripped 4 bases from V and 7 bases from J, with 5 bases between. CDR3 sequence reads: CASSPRTQYF. The DNA for the CDR3 is TGCGCCAGCAGCCCCAGGACCCAGTACTTC.

This rearrangement joins TRBV4-3 to TRBJ1-1; no clear D gene. CDR1 and CDR2 (germline): LGHNA, YSLEER. The V end lost 4 bases, the J end lost 0 bases, and 12 bases lay between the germline ends. The length of the CDR3 is 15 residues. The CDR3 nucleotides are TGCGCCAGCAGCCGTAGGTGGCAGATGAACACTGAAGCTTTCTTT. Protein: CASSRRWQMNTEAFF.

The rearrangement links TRBV7-2 to TRBJ1-1, with D perhaps matching TRBD1 (5 bases). The CDR3 extends over 15 amino acids. Germline V gene lookup returns CDR1 SGHTA and CDR2 FQGNSA. V lost 4 bases and J lost 1, with 13 bases in between. This chain's CDR3 is CASSSSDSQNTEAFF. CDR3 DNA sequence: TGTGCCAGCAGCTCTTCTGACAGCCAGAACACTGAAGCTTTCTTT.

V and J are TRBV14 and TRBJ2-7; D is unclear. The ends were cut back, 2 bases at V and 2 bases at J, with 13 bases in the middle. Germline V gives CDR1 SGHDN, CDR2 FVKESK. The length of the CDR3 is 15 residues. The CDR3 bases are TGTGCCAGCAGCCAAAGAACAATTTCCACCTACGAGCAGTACTTC. Residues: CASSQRTISTYEQYF.

The CDR3 reads CSAPGTSGRGGETQYF. The CDR3 DNA is TGCAGTGCTCCCGGGACTAGCGGGAGAGGAGGAGAGACCCAGTACTTC. This sequence joins TRBV20-1 and TRBJ2-5, with TRBD2 matching over 14 bases. The junction had 9 bases not matched to a gene; V was cut back by 5 bases and J by 4 bases. The CDR3 spans 16 residues. Germline CDR1 and CDR2: DFQATT and SNEGSKA (reference sequence).

This clonotype appeared once. This chain connects TRBV20-1 to TRBJ1-5; no firm D call. Trimming left V 0 bases short and J 5 bases short, with 5 bases between. Germline V gene sequence: CDR1 DFQATT, CDR2 SNEGSKA (reference sequence). There are 12 residues in the CDR3. CDR3 loop: CSARDDDQPQHF. The CDR3 DNA sequence: TGCAGTGCTAGAGATGATGATCAGCCCCAGCATTTT.

This clonotype appeared a few times. This rearrangement joins TRBV10-3 to TRBJ2-7; possibly TRBD1 or TRBD2 for D (5 bases each). The CDR3 is 13 amino acids. V was pared by 6 bases and J by 0 bases, with 9 bases between. Germline loops: CDR1 ENHRY, CDR2 SYGVKD. CDR3 DNA: TGTGCCATCAGCTGGGACGGCTCCTACGAGCAGTACTTC. Protein: CAISWDGSYEQYF.

The chain has TRBV9 and TRBJ2-1, with 10 bases that match TRBD2. The CDR3 covers 17 residues. CDR1 and CDR2 (germline): SGDLS, YYNGEE. Trimming at V came to 0 bases and at J to 7 bases, leaving 10 bases not matched to a gene. CDR3 coding DNA: TGTGCCAGCAGCGTAGGGTTGCGGAGCGGGGGGGCAAATGAGCAGTTCTTC. This encodes CASSVGLRSGGANEQFF.

The V and J genes are TRBV30 and TRBJ2-5, with D perhaps assigned TRBD1 or TRBD2 (5 bases each). CDR1 and CDR2 (germline): GTSNPN, SVGIG (reference sequence). CDR3 length equals 13 residues. V dropped 3 bases and J dropped 3 bases, with 11 bases sitting between them. The CDR3 protein is CAWSPGSEETQYF. CDR3 DNA sequence: TGTGCCTGGAGCCCAGGGAGTGAAGAGACCCAGTACTTC.